The 5 T cell receptor beta chains presented below share a single source sample, sequenced in a study of T cell responses to AZD1222 COVID-19 vaccine. Assay used: immunoSEQ multiplex PCR; TCRdb lists only in-frame clones, some missing. This table has about 150,000 clones, 80% to 95% appearing once. This specimen was peripheral blood, taken 28 days after the second AZD1222 dose. The source of these receptors is an adult who received the AZD1222 COVID-19 vaccine.

V is TRBV7-2 and J is TRBJ1-3; the D is unclear. This CDR3 spans 15 amino acids. V was trimmed by 3 bases and J by 2 bases, leaving 11 bases between them. Germline V gives CDR1 SGHTA, CDR2 FQGNSA. CDR3 DNA sequence: TGTGCCAGCAGCTTTCTTCGAGTAGCTGGAAACACCATATATTTT. Its protein is CASSFLRVAGNTIYF.

This sequence joins TRBV7-2 and TRBJ1-1; D unresolved. Trimming pared 3 bases from V and 4 bases from J, leaving 12 bases between. Looked up from germline, CDR1 is SGHTA and CDR2 is FQGNSA. The CDR3 extends over 14 amino acids. DNA of the CDR3: TGTGCCAGCAGCTTGTTCCTGGAGGGCACTGAAGCTTTCTTT. This codes for CASSLFLEGTEAFF.

The V and J genes are TRBV19 and TRBJ2-1; no definite D call. Trimming stripped 2 bases from V and 5 bases from J, with 7 bases between. Germline V gives CDR1 LNHDA, CDR2 SQIVND (reference sequence). The CDR3 runs 13 residues. CDR3 protein: CASSILLDNEQFF. The CDR3 coding sequence is TGTGCCAGTAGTATATTGCTTGACAATGAGCAGTTCTTC. Together with reference TRBV19 and TRBJ2-1, the CDR3 gives the full variable domain: DGGITQSPKYLFRKEGQNVTLSCEQNLNHDAMYWYRQDPGQGLRLIYYSQIVNDFQKGDIAEGYSVSREKKESFPLTVTSAQKNPTAFYLCASSILLDNEQFFGPGTRLTVL.

The rearrangement uses TRBV18 and TRBJ2-1; 10 bases are a match to TRBD2. J lost 5 bases, V lost 4 bases, and 5 bases had no gene match. The CDR3 has 15 amino acids. Germline CDR1 and CDR2: KGHSH and LQKENI. Written as DNA, the CDR3 is TGTGCCAGCTCACGGGGGACTAGCGAGAACAATGAGCAGTTCTTC. Protein product: CASSRGTSENNEQFF.

V is TRBV11-3 and J is TRBJ1-1, with no clear D. This CDR3 region has 15 residues. Per germline, CDR1 SGHNT and CDR2 YENEEA. V was clipped by 5 bases and J by 1 base, with 14 bases between them. CDR3 nucleotides: TGTGCCAGCAGCCCCCCCTCTAGCAGGAACACTGAAGCTTTCTTT. Residues: CASSPPSSRNTEAFF.